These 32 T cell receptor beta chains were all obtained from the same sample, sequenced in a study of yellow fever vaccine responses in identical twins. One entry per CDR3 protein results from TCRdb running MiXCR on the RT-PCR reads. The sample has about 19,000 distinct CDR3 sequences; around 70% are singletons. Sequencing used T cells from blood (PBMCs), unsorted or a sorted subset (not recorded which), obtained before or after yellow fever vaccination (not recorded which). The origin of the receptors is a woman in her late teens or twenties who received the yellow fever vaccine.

The CDR3 DNA follows: TGCGCGGGGGCACAGGGCATTGGGTCCCAAGAGACCCAGTACTTC. This sequence encodes CAGAQGIGSQETQYF. The chain couples TRBV29-1 to TRBJ2-5; D is possibly TRBD2 (7 bases). The CDR3 covers 15 residues. CDR1 and CDR2 from the germline V gene are SQVTM and ANQGSEA.

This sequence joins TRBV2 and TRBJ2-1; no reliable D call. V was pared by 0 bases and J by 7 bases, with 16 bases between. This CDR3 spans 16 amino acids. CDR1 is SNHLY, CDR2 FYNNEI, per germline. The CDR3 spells CASSEALLAIKNEQFF. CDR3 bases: TGTGCCAGCAGTGAAGCGCTCTTGGCTATAAAGAATGAGCAGTTCTTC.

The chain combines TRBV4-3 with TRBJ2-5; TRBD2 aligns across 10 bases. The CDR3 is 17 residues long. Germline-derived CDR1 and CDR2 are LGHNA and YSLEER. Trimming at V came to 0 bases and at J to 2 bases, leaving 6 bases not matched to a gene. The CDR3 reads CASSQDPSGGLQETQYF. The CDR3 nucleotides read TGCGCCAGCAGCCAAGACCCTAGCGGGGGTTTACAAGAGACCCAGTACTTC.

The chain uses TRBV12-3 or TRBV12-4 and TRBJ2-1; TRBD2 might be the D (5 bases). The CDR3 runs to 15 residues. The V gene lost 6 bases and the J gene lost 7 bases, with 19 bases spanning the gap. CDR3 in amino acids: CASRASGILGNEQFF. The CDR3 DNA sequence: TGTGCCAGCAGGGCGTCCGGGATCCTGGGGAATGAGCAGTTCTTC.

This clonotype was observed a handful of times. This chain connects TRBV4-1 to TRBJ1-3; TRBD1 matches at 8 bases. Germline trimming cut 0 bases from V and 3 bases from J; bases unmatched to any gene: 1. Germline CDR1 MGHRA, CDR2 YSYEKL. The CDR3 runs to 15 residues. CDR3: CASSQDTGGGNTIYF. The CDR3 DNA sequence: TGCGCCAGCAGCCAAGACACAGGGGGTGGAAACACCATATATTTT.

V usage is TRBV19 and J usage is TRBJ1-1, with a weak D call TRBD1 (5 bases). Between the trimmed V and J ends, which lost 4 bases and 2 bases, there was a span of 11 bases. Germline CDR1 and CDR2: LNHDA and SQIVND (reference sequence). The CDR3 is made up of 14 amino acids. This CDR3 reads CASSRADRNTEAFF. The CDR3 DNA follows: TGTGCCAGTAGTAGGGCAGACAGAAACACTGAAGCTTTCTTT.

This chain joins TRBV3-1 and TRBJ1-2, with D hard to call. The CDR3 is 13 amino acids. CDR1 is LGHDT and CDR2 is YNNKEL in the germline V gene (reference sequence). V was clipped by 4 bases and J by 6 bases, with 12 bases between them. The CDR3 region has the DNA TGTGCCAGCAGCCCGGGATCATGGCATGGCTACACCTTC. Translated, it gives CASSPGSWHGYTF.

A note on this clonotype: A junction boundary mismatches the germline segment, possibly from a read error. The CDR3: CASSQASDRMYTEAFF. For the CDR3, the DNA is TGTGCCAGCAGCCAAGCCTCCGACAGGATGTACACCGAAGCTTTCTTT. V usage is TRBV3-1 and J usage is TRBJ1-1; tentative D call: TRBD1 (6 bases). Germline CDR1 reads LGHDT; CDR2 reads YNNKEL (reference sequence). CDR3 length: 16 amino acids. Using reference TRBV3-1 and TRBJ1-1 for the parts outside the CDR3, the full variable domain is DTAVSQTPKYLVTQMGNDKSIKCEQNLGHDTMYWYKQDSKKFLKIMFSYNNKELIINETVPNRFSPKSPDKAHLNLHINSLELGDSAVYFCASSQASDRMYTEAFFGQGTRLTVV.

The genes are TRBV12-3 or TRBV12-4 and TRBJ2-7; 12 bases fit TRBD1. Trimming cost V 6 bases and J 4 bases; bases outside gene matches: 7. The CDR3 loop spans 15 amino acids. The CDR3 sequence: CASRLGDRGPYEQYF. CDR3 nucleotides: TGTGCCAGCAGACTCGGGGACAGGGGGCCATACGAGCAGTACTTC.

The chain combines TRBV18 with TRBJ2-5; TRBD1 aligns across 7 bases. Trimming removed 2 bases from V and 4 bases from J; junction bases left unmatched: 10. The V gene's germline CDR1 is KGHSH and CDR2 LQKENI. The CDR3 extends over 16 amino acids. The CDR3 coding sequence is TGTGCCAGCTCACCAATCCCAGGACAGGCTTTAGAGACCCAGTACTTC. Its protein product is CASSPIPGQALETQYF.

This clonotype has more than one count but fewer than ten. The CDR3 DNA reads as TGCAGTGCTAGCGGGGCACAGGAGACCCAGTACTTC. Translated, it gives CSASGAQETQYF. The chain is built from TRBV20-1 and TRBJ2-5, with D perhaps matching TRBD1 or TRBD2 (5 bases each). Germline values: CDR1 DFQATT, CDR2 SNEGSKA (reference sequence). The CDR3 consists of 12 residues. V lost 3 bases and J 5 bases, leaving 10 bases between the germline ends.

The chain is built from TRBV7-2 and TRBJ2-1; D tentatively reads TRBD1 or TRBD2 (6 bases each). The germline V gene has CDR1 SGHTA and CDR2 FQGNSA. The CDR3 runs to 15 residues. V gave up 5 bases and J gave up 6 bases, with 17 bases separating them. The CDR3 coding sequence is TGTGCCAGCAGCGCCGGGGGCACCGGAGCCAATGAGCAGTTCTTC. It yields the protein CASSAGGTGANEQFF.

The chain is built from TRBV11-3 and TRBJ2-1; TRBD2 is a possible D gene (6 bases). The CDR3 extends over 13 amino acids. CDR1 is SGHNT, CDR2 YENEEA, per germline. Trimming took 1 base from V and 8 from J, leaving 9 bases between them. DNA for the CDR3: TGTGCCAGCAGCTTAGGACTAGATGATGAGCAGTTCTTC. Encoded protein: CASSLGLDDEQFF. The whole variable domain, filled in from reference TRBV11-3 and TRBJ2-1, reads EAGVVQSPRYKIIEKKQPVAFWCNPISGHNTLYWYLQNLGQGPELLIRYENEEAVDDSQLPKDRFSAERLKGVDSTLKIQPAELGDSAVYLCASSLGLDDEQFFGPGTRLTVL.

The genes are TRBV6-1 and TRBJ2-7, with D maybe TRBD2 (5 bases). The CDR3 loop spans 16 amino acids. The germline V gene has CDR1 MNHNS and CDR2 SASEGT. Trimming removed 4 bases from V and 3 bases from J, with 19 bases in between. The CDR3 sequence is CASSVVPLNGLYEQYV. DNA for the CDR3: TGTGCCAGCAGTGTAGTACCGCTAAATGGACTCTACGAGCAGTACGTC.

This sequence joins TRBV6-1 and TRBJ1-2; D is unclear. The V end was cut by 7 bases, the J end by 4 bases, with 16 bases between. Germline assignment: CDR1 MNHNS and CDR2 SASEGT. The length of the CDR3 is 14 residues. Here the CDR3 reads CASTPDGSPYGYTF. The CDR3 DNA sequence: TGTGCCAGCACCCCGGACGGAAGCCCCTATGGCTACACCTTC.

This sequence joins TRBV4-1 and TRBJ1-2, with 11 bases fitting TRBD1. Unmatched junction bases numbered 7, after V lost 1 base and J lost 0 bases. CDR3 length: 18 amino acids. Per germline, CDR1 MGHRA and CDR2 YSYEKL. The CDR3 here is CASSQGTGGLIANYGYTF. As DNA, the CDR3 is TGCGCCAGCAGCCAAGGGACAGGGGGCCTAATAGCTAACTATGGCTACACCTTC.

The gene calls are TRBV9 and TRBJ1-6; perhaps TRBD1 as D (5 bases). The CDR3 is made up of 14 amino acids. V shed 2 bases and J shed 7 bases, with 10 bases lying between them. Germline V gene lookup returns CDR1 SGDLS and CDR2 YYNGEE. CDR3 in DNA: TGTGCCAGCAGCGTGGGTACAGGAAATTCACCCCTCCACTTT. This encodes CASSVGTGNSPLHF.

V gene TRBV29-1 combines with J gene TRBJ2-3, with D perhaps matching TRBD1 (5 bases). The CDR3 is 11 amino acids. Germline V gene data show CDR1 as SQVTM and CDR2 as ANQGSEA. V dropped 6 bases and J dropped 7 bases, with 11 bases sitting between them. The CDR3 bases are TGCAGCGTACCTAGGGGAAATACGCAGTATTTT. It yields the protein CSVPRGNTQYF.

The CDR3 region is CASSESKGGLRNTGELFF. The CDR3 coding sequence is TGCGCCAGCAGTGAGTCGAAGGGGGGACTCCGGAACACCGGGGAGCTGTTTTTT. The chain has TRBV10-1 and TRBJ2-2, with D perhaps assigned TRBD1 or TRBD2 (6 bases each). Germline V gene data show CDR1 as WNHNN and CDR2 as SYGVQD (reference sequence). V was cut by 0 bases and J by 1 base, with 15 bases left in between. This CDR3 spans 18 amino acids.

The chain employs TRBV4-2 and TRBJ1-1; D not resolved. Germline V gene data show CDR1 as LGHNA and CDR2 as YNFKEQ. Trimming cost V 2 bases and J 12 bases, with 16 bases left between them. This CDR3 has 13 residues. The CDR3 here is CASSQNEGGSTFF. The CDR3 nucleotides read TGTGCCAGCAGCCAAAATGAGGGAGGGAGCACTTTCTTT.

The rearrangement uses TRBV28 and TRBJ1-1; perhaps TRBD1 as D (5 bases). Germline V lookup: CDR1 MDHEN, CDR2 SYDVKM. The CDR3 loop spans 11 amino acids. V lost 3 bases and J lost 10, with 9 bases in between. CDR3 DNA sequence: TGTGCCAGCAGTTTGGGGGTTGGAGCTTTCTTT. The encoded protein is CASSLGVGAFF. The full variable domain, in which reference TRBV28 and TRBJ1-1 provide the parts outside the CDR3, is DVKVTQSSRYLVKRTGEKVFLECVQDMDHENMFWYRQDPGLGLRLIYFSYDVKMKEKGDIPEGYSVSREKKERFSLILESASTNQTSMYLCASSLGVGAFFGQGTRLTVV.

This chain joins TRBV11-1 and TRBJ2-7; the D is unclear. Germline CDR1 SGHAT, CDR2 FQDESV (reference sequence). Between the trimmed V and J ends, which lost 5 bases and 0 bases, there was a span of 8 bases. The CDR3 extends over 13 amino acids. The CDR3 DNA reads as TGTGCCAGCAGCCCCTTAAGCTCCTACGAGCAGTACGTC. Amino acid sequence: CASSPLSSYEQYV.

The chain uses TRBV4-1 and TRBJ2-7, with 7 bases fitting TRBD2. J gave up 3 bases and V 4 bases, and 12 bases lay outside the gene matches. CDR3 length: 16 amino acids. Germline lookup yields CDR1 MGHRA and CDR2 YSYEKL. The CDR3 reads CASSLRGGSPDYEQYF. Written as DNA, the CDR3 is TGCGCCAGCAGCCTGCGAGGCGGGAGTCCAGACTACGAGCAGTACTTC.

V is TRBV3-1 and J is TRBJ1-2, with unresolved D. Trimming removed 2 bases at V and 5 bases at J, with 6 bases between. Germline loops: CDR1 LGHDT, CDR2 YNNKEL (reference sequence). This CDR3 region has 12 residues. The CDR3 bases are TGTGCCAGCAGCCAACACAGTTATGGCTACACCTTC. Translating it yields CASSQHSYGYTF.

CDR3 DNA sequence: TGTGCCAGCAGCTTAAGGGAACTCGGGGGAGATACGCAGTATTTT. It is translated as CASSLRELGGDTQYF. V and J are TRBV7-3 and TRBJ2-3, with D possibly being TRBD2 (6 bases). The CDR3 sequence is 15 residues long. Per the germline V gene, CDR1 is SGHTA and CDR2 is FQGTGA. V was pared by 1 base and J by 5 bases, with 13 bases between.

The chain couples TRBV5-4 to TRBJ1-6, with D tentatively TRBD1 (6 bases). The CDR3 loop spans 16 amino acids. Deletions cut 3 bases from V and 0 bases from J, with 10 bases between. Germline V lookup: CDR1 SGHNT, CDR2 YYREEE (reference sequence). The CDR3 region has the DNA TGTGCCAGCAGCTCAGGACAGAGCTCCTATAATTCACCCCTCCACTTT. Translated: CASSSGQSSYNSPLHF.

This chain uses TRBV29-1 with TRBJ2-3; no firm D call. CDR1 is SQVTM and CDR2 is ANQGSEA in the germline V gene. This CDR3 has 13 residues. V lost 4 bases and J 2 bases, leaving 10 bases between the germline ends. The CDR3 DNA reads TGCAGCGTTGGGGCCACGTACACAGATACGCAGTATTTT. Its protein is CSVGATYTDTQYF.

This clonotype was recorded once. CDR3 in DNA: TGTGCCAGCAGCTCCACTAGCGGGATAAGCACAGATACGCAGTATTTT. Translated: CASSSTSGISTDTQYF. This chain links TRBV7-6 with TRBJ2-3; TRBD2 aligns across 10 bases. The CDR3 loop spans 16 amino acids. J lost 0 bases, V lost 4 bases, and 4 bases had no gene match. Looked up from germline, CDR1 is SGHVS and CDR2 is FNYEAQ.

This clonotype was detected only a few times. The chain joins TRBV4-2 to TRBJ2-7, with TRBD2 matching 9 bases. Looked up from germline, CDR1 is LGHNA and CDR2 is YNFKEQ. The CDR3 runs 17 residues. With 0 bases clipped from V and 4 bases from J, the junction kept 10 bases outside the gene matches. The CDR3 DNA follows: TGTGCCAGCAGCCAAGATCGCGATCGTAGCGGGAGTTACGAGCAGTACTTC. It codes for CASSQDRDRSGSYEQYF.

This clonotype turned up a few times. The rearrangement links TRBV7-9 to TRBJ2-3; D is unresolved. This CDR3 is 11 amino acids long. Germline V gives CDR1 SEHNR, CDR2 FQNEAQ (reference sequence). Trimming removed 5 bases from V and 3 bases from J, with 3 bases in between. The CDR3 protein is CASSKTDTQYF. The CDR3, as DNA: TGTGCCAGCAGCAAAACAGATACGCAGTATTTT.

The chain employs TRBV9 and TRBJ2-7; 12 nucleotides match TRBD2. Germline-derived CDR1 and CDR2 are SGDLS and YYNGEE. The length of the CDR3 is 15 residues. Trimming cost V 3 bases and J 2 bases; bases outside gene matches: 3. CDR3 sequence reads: CASSDGLAGTYEQYF. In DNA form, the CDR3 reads TGTGCCAGCAGCGACGGACTAGCGGGAACCTACGAGCAGTACTTC.

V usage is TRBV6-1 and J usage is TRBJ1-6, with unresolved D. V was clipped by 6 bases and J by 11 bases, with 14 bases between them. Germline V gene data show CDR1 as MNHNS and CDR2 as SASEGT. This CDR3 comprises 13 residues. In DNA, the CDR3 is TGTGCCAGCAGAGGGCCCGGGCGGGCACCCCTCCACTTT. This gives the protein CASRGPGRAPLHF.